This T cell receptor beta chain was sequenced in a study of cytomegalovirus exposure and HLA in healthy donors. PCR was performed using 60 Vbeta and 13 Jbeta primers. Produced via immunoSEQ multiplex PCR; TCRdb's table is partial and in-frame only. The data contain about 37,000 clones, around 69% of them singletons. There are 15 residues in the CDR3. CDR1 and CDR2 from the germline V gene are SNHLY and FYNNEI. J was trimmed by 8 bases and V by 1 base; bases with no gene match: 6. Sequencing was carried out using PBMCs. The chain links TRBV2 to TRBJ1-2; 11 bases fit TRBD1. The clonotype originates from a man aged 25-40 years in good health and CMV-seronegative. CDR3 DNA sequence: TGTGCCAGCAGTGAAGGGACAGGGGGCGCGTGGGGCTACACCTTC. Encoded protein: CASSEGTGGAWGYTF.